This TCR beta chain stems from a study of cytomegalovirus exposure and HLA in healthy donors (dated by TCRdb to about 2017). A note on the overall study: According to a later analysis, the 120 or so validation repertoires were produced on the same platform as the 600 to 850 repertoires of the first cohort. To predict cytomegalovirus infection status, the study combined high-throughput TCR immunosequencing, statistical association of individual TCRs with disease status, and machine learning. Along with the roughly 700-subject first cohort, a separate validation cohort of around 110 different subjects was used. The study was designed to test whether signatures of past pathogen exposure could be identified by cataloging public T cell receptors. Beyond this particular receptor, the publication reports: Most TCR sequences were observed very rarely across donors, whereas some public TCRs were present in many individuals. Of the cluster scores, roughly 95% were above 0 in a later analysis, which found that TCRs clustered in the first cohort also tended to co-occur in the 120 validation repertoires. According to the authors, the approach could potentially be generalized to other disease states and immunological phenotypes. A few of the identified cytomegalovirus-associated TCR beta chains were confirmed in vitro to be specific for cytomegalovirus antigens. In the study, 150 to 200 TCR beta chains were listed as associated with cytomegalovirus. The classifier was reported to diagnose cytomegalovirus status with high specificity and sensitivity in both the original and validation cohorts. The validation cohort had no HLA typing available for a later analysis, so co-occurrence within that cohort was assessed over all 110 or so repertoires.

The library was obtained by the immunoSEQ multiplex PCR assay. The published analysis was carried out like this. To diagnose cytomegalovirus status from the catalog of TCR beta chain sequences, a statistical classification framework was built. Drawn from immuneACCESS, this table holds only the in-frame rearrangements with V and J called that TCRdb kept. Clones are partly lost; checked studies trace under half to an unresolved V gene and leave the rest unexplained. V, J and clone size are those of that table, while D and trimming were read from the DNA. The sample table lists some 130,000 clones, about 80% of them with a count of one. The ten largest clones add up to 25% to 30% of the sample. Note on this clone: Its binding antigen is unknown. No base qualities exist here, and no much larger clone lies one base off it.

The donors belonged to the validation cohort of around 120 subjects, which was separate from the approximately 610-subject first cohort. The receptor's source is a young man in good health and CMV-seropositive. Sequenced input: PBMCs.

The CDR3 amino acid sequence is: CASSLDGESPLHF. The nucleotides are TGTGCCAGCAGCTTAGATGGGGAGTCACCCCTCCACTTT. In this chain, TRBV7-6 is recombined with TRBJ1-6; too little of a D gene remains to name it. V loses 1 base, J loses 10 bases, and the germline ends lie 8 bases apart. The CDR3, from cysteine to phenylalanine, totals 13 residues. The only DNA kept is the CDR3, 39 bases in frame from the first base. The CDR1 and CDR2 encoded by the germline V gene are SGHVS and FNYEAQ. With the rest looked up from the reference TRBV7-6 and TRBJ1-6 genes rather than sequenced, the full variable domain is GAGVSQSPRYKVTKRGQDVALRCDPISGHVSLYWYRQALGQGPEFLTYFNYEAQQDKSGLPNDRFSAERPEGSISTLTIQRTEQRDSAMYRCASSLDGESPLHFGNGTRLTVT.